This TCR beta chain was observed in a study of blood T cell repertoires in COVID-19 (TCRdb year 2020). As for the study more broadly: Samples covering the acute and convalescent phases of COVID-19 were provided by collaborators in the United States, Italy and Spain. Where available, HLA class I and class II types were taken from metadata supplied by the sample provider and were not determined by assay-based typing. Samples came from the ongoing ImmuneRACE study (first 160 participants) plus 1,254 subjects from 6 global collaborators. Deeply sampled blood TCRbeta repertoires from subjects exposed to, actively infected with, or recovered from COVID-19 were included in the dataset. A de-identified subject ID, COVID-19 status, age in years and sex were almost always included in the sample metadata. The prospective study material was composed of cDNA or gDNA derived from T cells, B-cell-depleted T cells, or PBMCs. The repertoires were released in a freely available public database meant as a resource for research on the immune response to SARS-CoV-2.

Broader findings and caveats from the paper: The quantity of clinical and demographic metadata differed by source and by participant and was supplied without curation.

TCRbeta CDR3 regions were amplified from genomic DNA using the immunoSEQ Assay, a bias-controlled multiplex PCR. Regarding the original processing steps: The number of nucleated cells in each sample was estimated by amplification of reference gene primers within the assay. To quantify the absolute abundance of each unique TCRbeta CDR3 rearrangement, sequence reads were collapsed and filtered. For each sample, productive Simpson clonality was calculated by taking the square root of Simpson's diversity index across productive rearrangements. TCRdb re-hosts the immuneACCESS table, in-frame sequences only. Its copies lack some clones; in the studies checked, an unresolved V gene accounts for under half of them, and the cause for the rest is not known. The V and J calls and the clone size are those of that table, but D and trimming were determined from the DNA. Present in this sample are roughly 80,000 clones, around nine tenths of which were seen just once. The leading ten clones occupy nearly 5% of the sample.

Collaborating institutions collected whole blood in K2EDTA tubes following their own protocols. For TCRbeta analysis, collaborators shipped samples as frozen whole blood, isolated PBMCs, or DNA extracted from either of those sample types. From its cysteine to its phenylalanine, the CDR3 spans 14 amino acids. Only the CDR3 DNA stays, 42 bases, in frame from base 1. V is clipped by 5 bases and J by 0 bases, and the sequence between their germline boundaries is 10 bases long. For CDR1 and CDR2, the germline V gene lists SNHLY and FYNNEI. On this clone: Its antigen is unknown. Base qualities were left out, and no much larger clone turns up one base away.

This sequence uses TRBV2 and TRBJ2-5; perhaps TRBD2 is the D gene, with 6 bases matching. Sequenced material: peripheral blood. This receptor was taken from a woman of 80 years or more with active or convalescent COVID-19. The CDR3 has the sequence CASSLRRDQETQYF. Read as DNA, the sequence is TGTGCCAGCAGTTTACGGAGGGACCAAGAGACCCAGTACTTC.